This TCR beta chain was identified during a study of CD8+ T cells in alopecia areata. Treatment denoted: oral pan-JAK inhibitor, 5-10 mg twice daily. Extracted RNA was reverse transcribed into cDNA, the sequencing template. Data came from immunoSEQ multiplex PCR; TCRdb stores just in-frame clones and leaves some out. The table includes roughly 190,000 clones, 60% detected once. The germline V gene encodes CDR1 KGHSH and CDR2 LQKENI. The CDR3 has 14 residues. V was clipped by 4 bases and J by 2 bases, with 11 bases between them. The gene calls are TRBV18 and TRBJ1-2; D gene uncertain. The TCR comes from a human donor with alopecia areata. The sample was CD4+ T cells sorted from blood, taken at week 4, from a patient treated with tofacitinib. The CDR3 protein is CASSREAGNYGYTF. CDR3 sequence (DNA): TGTGCCAGCTCACGGGAGGCGGGGAACTATGGCTACACCTTC.